These 8 T cell receptor beta chains came from one sample sequenced in a study of Graves' ophthalmopathy and Graves' hyperthyroidism. Using RNA transcripts, the TCR beta CDR3 regions were amplified. After a first-round RT-PCR with HTBI primers, a second-round multiplex PCR was run. Using its own MiXCR run on the multiplex PCR reads, TCRdb lists one record per CDR3 protein. This table has 600,000 to 650,000 distinct CDR3 sequences, 22% appearing once. The sequenced material came from peripheral blood. These receptors originate from a woman under 30 with stable Graves' hyperthyroidism. Some clones in this sample may be carry-over from other donors' samples.

The chain combines TRBV7-2 with TRBJ1-6; D perhaps matches TRBD1 (5 bases). The germline V and J ends were trimmed by 1 base and 9 bases, with 10 bases remaining between them. The CDR3 has 14 residues. Germline-derived CDR1 and CDR2 are SGHTA and FQGNSA. The CDR3 protein is CASSLGRGPSPLHF. The CDR3 nucleotides are TGTGCCAGCAGCTTAGGGAGGGGTCCTTCACCCCTCCACTTT.

This clonotype occurred many times. This chain joins TRBV7-3 and TRBJ1-5; D call uncertain. The germline V gene has CDR1 SGHTA and CDR2 FQGTGA. The CDR3 spans 15 residues. Deletions cut 7 bases from V and 3 bases from J, with 16 bases between. CDR3 region: CASISSPEVNQPQHF. The CDR3 nucleotides read TGTGCCAGCATTAGCTCCCCGGAGGTCAATCAGCCCCAGCATTTT.

This clonotype was recorded at least ten times. The chain joins TRBV12-3 or TRBV12-4 to TRBJ2-5; tentative D call: TRBD1 (6 bases). The CDR3 covers 16 residues. Trimming pared 5 bases from V and 5 bases from J, leaving 21 bases between. The CDR3 reads CASSREWDTKGETQYF. The CDR3 nucleotides are TGTGCCAGCAGTAGGGAATGGGACACCAAGGGGGAGACCCAGTACTTC.

This clonotype has ten or more counts. The V gene is TRBV13, the J gene TRBJ1-2; 9 nucleotides match TRBD1. The CDR3 runs 15 residues. The J segment lost 4 bases and the V segment lost 5 bases, leaving 8 bases of the junction unmatched. Germline V gene sequence: CDR1 PRHDT, CDR2 FYEKMQ (reference sequence). The CDR3 loop is CASSHTGGGIYGYTF. In DNA form, the CDR3 reads TGTGCCAGCAGCCATACAGGGGGCGGTATCTATGGCTACACCTTC.

At least ten counts were recorded for this clonotype. CDR3 DNA: TGTGCCAGCACTAGGGGCGCCGACCAGCCCCAGCATTTT. Translation gives CASTRGADQPQHF. V gene TRBV2 combines with J gene TRBJ1-5; weak D call: TRBD1 (5 bases). Trimming pared 7 bases from V and 7 bases from J, leaving 14 bases between. There are 13 residues in the CDR3. Per germline, CDR1 SNHLY and CDR2 FYNNEI.

The rearrangement joins TRBV28 to TRBJ1-5; weak D call: TRBD1 (5 bases). This CDR3 is 15 amino acids long. The germline V gene has CDR1 MDHEN and CDR2 SYDVKM. The V gene lost 5 bases and the J gene lost 1 base, with 12 bases spanning the gap. The DNA of the CDR3 is TGTGCCAGCAGTCAAACCAGGGCGAGCAATCAGCCCCAGCATTTT. Its translation is CASSQTRASNQPQHF.

This chain uses TRBV5-1 with TRBJ2-7; D remains unclear. V lost 7 bases and J lost 6, with 20 bases in between. Germline values: CDR1 SGHRS, CDR2 YFSETQ. The CDR3 extends over 14 amino acids. In DNA form, the CDR3 reads TGCGCCAGCTGCGAAGACACTCGTCGAGGCGAGCAGTACTTC. Amino acid sequence: CASCEDTRRGEQYF. The complete variable domain, with remaining parts taken from reference TRBV5-1 and TRBJ2-7, reads KAGVTQTPRYLIKTRGQQVTLSCSPISGHRSVSWYQQTPGQGLQFLFEYFSETQRNKGNFPGRFSGRQFSNSRSEMNVSTLELGDSALYLCASCEDTRRGEQYFGPGTRLTVT.

This clonotype has more than one count but fewer than ten. The CDR3 nucleotides read TGTGCCAGCAGTTACTCCCGGCAGGGGACGCGTGGCTACACCTTC. Amino acid sequence: CASSYSRQGTRGYTF. This sequence joins TRBV6-5 and TRBJ1-2; D perhaps matches TRBD1 (6 bases). The CDR3 contains 15 residues. Germline V gene lookup returns CDR1 MNHEY and CDR2 SVGAGI. The V and J ends lost 0 bases and 7 bases respectively, with 15 bases between them.